The 8 T cell receptor beta chains reported below all come from one sample, sequenced in a study of CD8 T cells in Susac syndrome. An input of about 0.5 to 1 ug of RNA was subjected to reverse transcription using random hexamers. TCRdb ran MiXCR on the immunoSEQ multiplex PCR reads and lists one entry per CDR3 protein. The sample holds fewer than 200,000 distinct CDR3 sequences, around 94% seen once. Sequenced input: CD4+ T cells from PBMCs. The origin of the receptors is a human donor with Susac syndrome.

V gene TRBV20-1 combines with J gene TRBJ1-5; tentative D call: TRBD1 (6 bases). V lost 6 bases, J lost 2 bases, and 20 bases lay in between. The CDR3 totals 16 residues. CDR1 is DFQATT and CDR2 is SNEGSKA in the germline V gene (reference sequence). CDR3 in amino acids: CSAPQGNPAGNQPQHF. The CDR3 DNA reads as TGCAGTGCCCCACAGGGCAACCCGGCGGGCAATCAGCCCCAGCATTTT.

The V gene is TRBV12-3 or TRBV12-4, the J gene TRBJ1-5; D remains ambiguous. CDR3 length: 12 amino acids. V was shortened by 4 bases and J by 5 bases, with 6 bases between the two germline ends. In nucleotides, the CDR3 is TGTGCCAGCAGTTACGAGGATCAGCCCCAGCATTTT. Protein sequence: CASSYEDQPQHF.

The rearrangement joins TRBV5-6 to TRBJ1-2, with D tentatively TRBD1 (5 bases). CDR1 is SGHDT and CDR2 is YYEEEE in the germline V gene. The V and J ends lost 1 base and 7 bases respectively, with 11 bases between them. This CDR3 spans 13 amino acids. The CDR3, as DNA: TGTGCCAGCAGCTTGTGGCAGGGAGGTGGCTACACCTTC. Protein: CASSLWQGGGYTF.

The CDR3 nucleotides are TGTGCCAGCTCTGGACAGGGAGAGACCCAGTACTTC. It codes for CASSGQGETQYF. This chain connects TRBV18 to TRBJ2-5, with TRBD1 matching 8 bases. Germline V CDR1 and CDR2: KGHSH, LQKENI. This CDR3 has 12 residues. Germline trimming cut 6 bases from V and 4 bases from J; bases unmatched to any gene: 1.

J is TRBJ2-1 and V is TRBV11-2; 10 bases are a match to TRBD2. CDR3 size: 21 residues. Unmatched junction bases numbered 15, after V lost 1 base and J lost 0 bases. Germline V CDR1 and CDR2: SGHAT, FQNNGV. CDR3 residues: CASSLVASGGISPSSYNEQFF. As DNA, the CDR3 is TGTGCCAGCAGCTTAGTGGCTAGCGGGGGCATATCCCCTAGCTCCTACAATGAGCAGTTCTTC.

This chain links TRBV23-1 with TRBJ2-7; D not resolved. TRBV23-1 is known as an ORF, though its function is uncertain. V was cut by 3 bases and J by 1 base, with 7 bases left in between. The CDR3 extends over 13 amino acids. The CDR3, as DNA: TGCGCCAGCAGTCATCCGAATTCCTACGAGCAGTACTTC. Its protein is CASSHPNSYEQYF.

This chain links TRBV3-1 with TRBJ1-5, with TRBD1 identical over 8 bases. Germline values: CDR1 LGHDT, CDR2 YNNKEL (reference sequence). V dropped 0 bases and J dropped 6; count of bases not matched to a gene: 7. The CDR3 is 16 residues long. CDR3 sequence: CASSQDSAGGSQPQHF. The CDR3 bases are TGTGCCAGCAGCCAAGATTCCGCAGGGGGCAGTCAGCCCCAGCATTTT.

The rearrangement links TRBV7-7 to TRBJ2-5, with 10 bases lining up with TRBD1. J lost 7 bases, V lost 5 bases, and 7 bases had no gene match. Germline V gene lookup returns CDR1 SSHAT and CDR2 FNYEAQ (reference sequence). This CDR3 is 14 amino acids long. The CDR3 here is CASSIGTGEVTQYF. DNA of the CDR3: TGTGCCAGCAGCATCGGGACAGGGGAGGTGACCCAGTACTTC.